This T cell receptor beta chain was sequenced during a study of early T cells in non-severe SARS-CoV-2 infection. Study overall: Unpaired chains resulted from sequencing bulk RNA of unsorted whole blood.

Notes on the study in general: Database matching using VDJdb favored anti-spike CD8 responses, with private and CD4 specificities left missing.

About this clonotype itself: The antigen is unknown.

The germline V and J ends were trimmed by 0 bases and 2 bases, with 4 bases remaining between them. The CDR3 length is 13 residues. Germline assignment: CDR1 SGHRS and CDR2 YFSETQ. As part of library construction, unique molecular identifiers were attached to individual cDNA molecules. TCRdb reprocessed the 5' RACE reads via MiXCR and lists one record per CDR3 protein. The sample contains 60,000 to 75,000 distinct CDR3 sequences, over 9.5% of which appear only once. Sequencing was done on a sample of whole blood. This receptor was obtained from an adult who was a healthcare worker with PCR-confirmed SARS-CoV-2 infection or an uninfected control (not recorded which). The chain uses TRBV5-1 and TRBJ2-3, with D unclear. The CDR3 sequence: CASSLVPTDTQYF. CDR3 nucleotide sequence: TGCGCCAGCAGCTTGGTCCCCACAGATACGCAGTATTTT.